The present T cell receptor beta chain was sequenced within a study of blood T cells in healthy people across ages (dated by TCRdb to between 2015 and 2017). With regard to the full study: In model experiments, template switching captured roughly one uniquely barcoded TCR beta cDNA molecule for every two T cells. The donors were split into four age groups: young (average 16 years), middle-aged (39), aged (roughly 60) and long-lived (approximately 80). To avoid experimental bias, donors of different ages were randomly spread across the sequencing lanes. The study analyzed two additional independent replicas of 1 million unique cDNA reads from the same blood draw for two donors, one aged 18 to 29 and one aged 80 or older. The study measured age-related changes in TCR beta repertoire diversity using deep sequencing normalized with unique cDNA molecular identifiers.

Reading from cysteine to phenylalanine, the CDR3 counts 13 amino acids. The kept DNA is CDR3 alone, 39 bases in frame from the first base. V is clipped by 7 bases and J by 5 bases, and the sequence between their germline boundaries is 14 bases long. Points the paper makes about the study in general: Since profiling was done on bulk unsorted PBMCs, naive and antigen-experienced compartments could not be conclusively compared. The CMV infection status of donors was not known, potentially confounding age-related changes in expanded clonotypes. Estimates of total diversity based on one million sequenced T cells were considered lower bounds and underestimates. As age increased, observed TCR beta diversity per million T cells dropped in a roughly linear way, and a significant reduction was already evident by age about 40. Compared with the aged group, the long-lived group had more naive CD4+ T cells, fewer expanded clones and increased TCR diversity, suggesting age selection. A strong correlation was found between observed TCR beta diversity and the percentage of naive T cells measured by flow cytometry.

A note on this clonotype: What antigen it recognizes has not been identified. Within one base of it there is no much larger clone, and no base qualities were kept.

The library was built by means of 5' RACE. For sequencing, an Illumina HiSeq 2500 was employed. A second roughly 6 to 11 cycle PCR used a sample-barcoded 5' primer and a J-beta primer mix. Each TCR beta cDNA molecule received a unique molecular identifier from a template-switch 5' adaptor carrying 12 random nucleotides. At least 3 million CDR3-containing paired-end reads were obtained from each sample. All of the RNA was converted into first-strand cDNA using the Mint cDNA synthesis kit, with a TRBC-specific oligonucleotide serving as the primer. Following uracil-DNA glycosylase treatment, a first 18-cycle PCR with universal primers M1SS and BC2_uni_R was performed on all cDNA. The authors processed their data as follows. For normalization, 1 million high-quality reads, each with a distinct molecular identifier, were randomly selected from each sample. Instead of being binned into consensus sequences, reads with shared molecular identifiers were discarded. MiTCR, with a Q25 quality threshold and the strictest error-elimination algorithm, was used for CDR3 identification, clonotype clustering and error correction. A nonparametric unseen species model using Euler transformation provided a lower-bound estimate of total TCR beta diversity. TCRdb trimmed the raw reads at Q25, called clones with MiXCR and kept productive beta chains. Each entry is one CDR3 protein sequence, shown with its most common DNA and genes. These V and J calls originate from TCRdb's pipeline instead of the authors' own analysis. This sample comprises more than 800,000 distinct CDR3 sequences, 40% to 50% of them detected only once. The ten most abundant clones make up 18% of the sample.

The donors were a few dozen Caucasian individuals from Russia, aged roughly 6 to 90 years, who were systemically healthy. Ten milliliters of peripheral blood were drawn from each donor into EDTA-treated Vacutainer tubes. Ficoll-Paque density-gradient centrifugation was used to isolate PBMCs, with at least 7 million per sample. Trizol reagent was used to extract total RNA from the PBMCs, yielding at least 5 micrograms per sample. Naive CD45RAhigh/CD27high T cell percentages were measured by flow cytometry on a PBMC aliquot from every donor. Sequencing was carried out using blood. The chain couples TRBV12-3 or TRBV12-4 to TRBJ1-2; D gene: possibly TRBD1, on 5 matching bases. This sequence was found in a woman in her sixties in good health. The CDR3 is CASTSGGFYGYTF. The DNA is TGTGCCAGCACTTCGGGGGGTTTTTATGGCTACACCTTC.